This entry lists 14 T cell receptor beta chains sequenced from one sample in a study of blood T cells in healthy people across ages (dated by TCRdb to about 2015). The method was 5' RACE. Sequenced on an Illumina HiSeq 2500. The second PCR ran for about 6 to 12 cycles and used a J-beta primer mix along with a sample-barcoded 5' primer. The raw public data were reprocessed by TCRdb itself: fastp quality trimming at Q25, MiXCR clonotype calling, in-frame beta chains only. Rows merge per CDR3 protein into single entries with the most common DNA and genes. For this sample there are 1 million or so distinct CDR3 sequences; 40% to 55% appear just once. Clones ranked in the top ten supply approximately 17% of the sample. The sample taken for sequencing was blood. These receptors all come from a woman in her sixties in good health.

The table lists this clonotype with a few counts. The chain recombines TRBV7-8 with TRBJ2-7, with TRBD2 matching over 10 bases. V was pared by 4 bases and J by 2 bases, with 5 bases of the junction left unmatched. Germline V gives CDR1 SGHVS, CDR2 FQNEAQ. The CDR3 totals 15 residues. The CDR3 sequence is CASSSVAGGTYEQYF. The CDR3 DNA follows: TGTGCCAGCAGCTCCGTAGCGGGGGGCACCTACGAGCAGTACTTC.

This chain joins TRBV6-2 or TRBV6-3 and TRBJ2-3; 8 bases map to TRBD2. The CDR3 totals 15 residues. V lost 6 bases to trimming and J lost 9 bases; unmatched junction nucleotides: 14. Germline assignment: CDR1 MNHEY and CDR2 SVGEGT. CDR3 DNA: TGTGCCAGCAGCCAAAGGGCCTCCTTAGCGGGAACGCAGTATTTT. Its protein product is CASSQRASLAGTQYF.

In its sample, this clonotype was seen a few times. CDR3 residues: CASRIEGTGIYNEQFF. CDR3 in DNA: TGCGCCAGCAGGATCGAGGGGACAGGGATTTACAATGAGCAGTTCTTC. This rearrangement joins TRBV10-2 to TRBJ2-1; 9 bases line up with TRBD1. V was clipped by 6 bases and J by 4 bases; unmatched bases: 10. Germline CDR1 reads WSHSY; CDR2 reads SAAADI. This CDR3 is 16 amino acids long.

There are a few counts of this clonotype. The V and J genes are TRBV14 and TRBJ2-3; no clear D gene. The CDR3 spans 13 residues. Germline values: CDR1 SGHDN, CDR2 FVKESK. Trimming pared 5 bases from V and 12 bases from J, leaving 18 bases between. The CDR3 region has the DNA TGTGCCAGCAGCAACGCCGGAAGCGCAAAACAGTATTTT. Amino acids: CASSNAGSAKQYF.

J is TRBJ2-7 and V is TRBV7-9; 11 positions agree with TRBD2. The V gene's germline CDR1 is SEHNR and CDR2 FQNEAQ (reference sequence). Trimming at V came to 1 base and at J to 12 bases, leaving 14 bases not matched to a gene. The CDR3 spans 16 residues. CDR3 in amino acids: CASSLESGLAARGSYF. CDR3 coding DNA: TGTGCCAGCAGCTTAGAGTCGGGACTAGCGGCCAGGGGTTCGTACTTC.

Turning to this clonotype: A junction end diverges from the germline sequence, so it may reflect a read error. V is TRBV11-2 and J is TRBJ2-5; TRBD1 aligns across 7 bases. Germline V gene sequence: CDR1 SGHAT, CDR2 FQNNGV. The CDR3 length is 16 residues. CDR3 loop: CAGSLEPDRWGETQYF. CDR3 nucleotide sequence: TGTGCCGGCAGCTTAGAACCGGACAGGTGGGGAGAGACCCAGTACTTC.

This clonotype was observed a few times. The J gene is TRBJ2-6, the V gene TRBV20-1, with 7 bases lining up with TRBD2. With 4 bases clipped from V and 1 base from J, the junction kept 4 bases outside the gene matches. Germline V gives CDR1 DFQATT, CDR2 SNEGSKA (reference sequence). The CDR3 is made up of 15 amino acids. CDR3 loop: CSATSGGSGANVLTF. The CDR3, as DNA: TGCAGTGCTACTTCGGGAGGTTCTGGGGCCAACGTCCTGACTTTC.

V and J are TRBV24-1 and TRBJ2-4; no firm D call. Trimming cost V 1 base and J 9 bases, with 6 bases left between them. Per the germline V gene, CDR1 is KGHDR and CDR2 is SFDVKD. The length of the CDR3 is 12 residues. The CDR3 DNA is TGTGCCACCAGTGATTTTAACGGCATTCAGTACTTC. Translating gives CATSDFNGIQYF.

This clonotype was picked up many times. V gene TRBV10-2 combines with J gene TRBJ2-7; 11 bases fit TRBD1. The trim removed 6 bases at V and 11 bases at J, leaving 6 bases unmatched. CDR1 is WSHSY, CDR2 SAAADI, per germline. The CDR3 is 12 amino acids. As DNA, the CDR3 is TGCGCCAGCAGCCTCGCGGGACAGGGGGAGTACTTC. Its translation is CASSLAGQGEYF.

This clonotype has only one observation. The chain couples TRBV7-8 to TRBJ2-1; possible D gene TRBD2, 5 bases. The CDR3 spans 15 residues. Trimming shortened V by 0 bases and J by 7 bases, and 13 bases separated the two germline ends. Per the germline V gene, CDR1 is SGHVS and CDR2 is FQNEAQ. This CDR3 reads CASSLAGVRTNEQFF. The DNA of the CDR3 is TGTGCCAGCAGCTTAGCGGGAGTTCGTACGAATGAGCAGTTCTTC.

The chain recombines TRBV6-6 with TRBJ1-4; weak D call: TRBD1 (5 bases). The germline V and J ends were trimmed by 5 bases and 4 bases, with 14 bases remaining between them. The CDR3 has 15 amino acids. The V gene's germline CDR1 is MNHNY and CDR2 SVGAGI (reference sequence). As DNA, the CDR3 is TGTGCCAGCAGTATACCCACAGGCAGTAATGAAAAACTGTTTTTT. This encodes CASSIPTGSNEKLFF.

A remark on this clonotype: The junction does not match germline at one end; this may be a read error. The genes are TRBV2 and TRBJ2-1; D unresolved. The CDR3 loop spans 13 amino acids. Germline V lookup: CDR1 SNHLY, CDR2 FYNNEI. The CDR3 sequence: CASSESRINEQFF. The CDR3 DNA follows: TGTGCCAGCAGTGAATCACGGATCAATGAGCAATTCTTC.

J is TRBJ2-4 and V is TRBV15; weak D call: TRBD1 (5 bases). The length of the CDR3 is 12 residues. The germline gives CDR1 LNHNV, CDR2 YYDKDF (reference sequence). V lost 7 bases to trimming and J lost 5 bases, with 9 bases between them. CDR3 coding DNA: TGTGCCACCACGGACACCCAAAACATTCAGTACTTC. This translates into CATTDTQNIQYF.

The CDR3 is CATGEPGRQTDTQYF. CDR3 bases: TGTGCCACCGGGGAGCCGGGACGACAAACAGATACGCAGTATTTT. The chain carries TRBV27 and TRBJ2-3; TRBD1 or TRBD2 may be the D gene (5 bases each). Between the trimmed V and J ends, which lost 10 bases and 3 bases, there was a span of 20 bases. The CDR3 covers 15 residues. The germline gives CDR1 MNHEY, CDR2 SMNVEV (reference sequence).